These 21 T cell receptor beta chains were all obtained from the same sample, sequenced in a study of blood T cells in healthy people across ages. Combining a sample-barcoded 5' primer with a J-beta primer mix, a second PCR ran for roughly 7 to 12 cycles. From the 5' RACE reads, TCRdb called clonotypes with MiXCR, one entry per CDR3 protein. The repertoire holds more than 1.4 million distinct CDR3 sequences, with about 43% as singletons. Sequencing input: blood. These receptor sequences come from a woman aged 18-35 years in good health.

This clonotype was counted between two and nine times. V and J are TRBV2 and TRBJ1-5; D may be TRBD1 (5 bases). CDR3 size: 15 residues. Germline V gene lookup returns CDR1 SNHLY and CDR2 FYNNEI. V was pared by 0 bases and J by 4 bases, with 10 bases between. The CDR3 region has the DNA TGTGCCAGCAGTGAAGCGCCCAGGGAGAATCAGCCCCAGCATTTT. It translates to CASSEAPRENQPQHF.

The V gene is TRBV30, the J gene TRBJ2-4, with unresolved D. The end of the DNA fits TRBJ2-7 better, so the J call may be wrong. Germline V gene lookup returns CDR1 GTSNPN and CDR2 SVGIG (reference sequence). CDR3 size: 14 residues. The CDR3 region is CAWSRMEFSYEQYF. CDR3 in DNA: TGTGCCTGGAGTAGAATGGAGTTCTCCTACGAGCAGTACTTC.

The V gene is TRBV3-1, the J gene TRBJ2-7; no definite D call. Deletions cut 4 bases from V and 4 bases from J, with 14 bases between. The CDR3 spans 14 residues. Looked up from germline, CDR1 is LGHDT and CDR2 is YNNKEL (reference sequence). CDR3 sequence: CASSLEGYIYEQYF. The CDR3 region has the DNA TGTGCCAGCAGCCTCGAAGGCTATATTTACGAGCAGTACTTC.

The CDR3 protein is CASSLTGLRTGELFF. CDR3 coding DNA: TGTGCCAGCAGCCTGACAGGTCTCAGGACCGGGGAGCTGTTTTTT. The V and J genes are TRBV6-4 and TRBJ2-2; D is possibly TRBD1 (6 bases). CDR1 is MRHNA and CDR2 is SNTAGT in the germline V gene. Trimming pared 6 bases from V and 5 bases from J, leaving 16 bases between. The CDR3 has 15 amino acids.

The CDR3 is CSAKGLAGGHEQFF. The CDR3, as DNA: TGCAGTGCTAAGGGGCTAGCGGGGGGACATGAGCAGTTCTTC. The V gene is TRBV20-1, the J gene TRBJ2-1; 11 positions match TRBD2. J was trimmed by 8 bases and V by 4 bases; bases with no gene match: 7. Germline V lookup: CDR1 DFQATT, CDR2 SNEGSKA (reference sequence). The CDR3 consists of 14 residues.

Only a few counts were recorded for this clonotype. The CDR3 sequence is CASRIGTALNQPQHF. In DNA, the CDR3 is TGCGCCAGCAGAATTGGGACAGCCCTTAATCAGCCCCAGCATTTT. The gene calls are TRBV5-1 and TRBJ1-5; 7 nucleotides agree with TRBD1. Germline V gene sequence: CDR1 SGHRS, CDR2 YFSETQ. This CDR3 has 15 residues. V lost 5 bases, J lost 4 bases, and 9 bases stayed unmatched.

Only a few counts were recorded for this clonotype. The rearrangement links TRBV6-1 to TRBJ1-1; a possible D gene is TRBD1 (6 bases). Trimming took off 11 bases at V and 6 bases at J, with 22 bases between the two ends. This CDR3 region has 14 residues. The V gene's germline CDR1 is MNHNS and CDR2 SASEGT. CDR3 nucleotides: TGTGCCTCTCAGCCTTCACAGGGTGTAGCTGAAGCTTTCTTT. Protein sequence: CASQPSQGVAEAFF.

In its sample, this clonotype was seen a few times. In DNA, the CDR3 is TGTGCCATCAACCCAGGGGCGAATCGGTACGAGCAGTACTTC. As protein: CAINPGANRYEQYF. The chain has TRBV10-3 and TRBJ2-7; D is perhaps TRBD1 (6 bases). The V gene lost 7 bases and the J gene lost 4 bases, with 17 bases spanning the gap. Germline V gene lookup returns CDR1 ENHRY and CDR2 SYGVKD. This CDR3 spans 14 amino acids.

The CDR3 DNA reads TGTGCCAGCAGTTACGGGGGGGTAGGGTACTATGGCTACACCTTC. It codes for CASSYGGVGYYGYTF. This sequence joins TRBV6-5 and TRBJ1-2; the D gene is possibly TRBD1 (5 bases). This CDR3 spans 15 amino acids. The germline gives CDR1 MNHEY, CDR2 SVGAGI. V lost 2 bases and J lost 3, with 13 bases in between.

This clonotype was seen a handful of times. The chain recombines TRBV12-3 or TRBV12-4 with TRBJ1-2, with D tentatively TRBD1 (5 bases). The CDR3 length is 15 residues. The V and J ends lost 3 bases and 0 bases respectively, with 11 bases between them. CDR3 region: CASSFRDRPNYGYTF. The CDR3 DNA reads as TGTGCCAGCAGTTTCAGGGATAGACCTAACTATGGCTACACCTTC.

A note on this clonotype: One end of the junction varies from germline; a read error may be responsible. V gene TRBV5-5 combines with J gene TRBJ2-3; D remains ambiguous. This CDR3 has 15 residues. Germline CDR1 is SGHKS and CDR2 is YYEKEE (reference sequence). CDR3 in DNA: TGTGCCAGAAGCTTCAGCGCATTAAGCACAGATACGCAGTATTTT. Protein product: CARSFSALSTDTQYF. Together with reference TRBV5-5 and TRBJ2-3, the CDR3 gives the full variable domain: DAGVTQSPTHLIKTRGQQVTLRCSPISGHKSVSWYQQVLGQGPQFIFQYYEKEERGRGNFPDRFSARQFPNYSSELNVNALLLGDSALYLCARSFSALSTDTQYFGPGTRLTVL.

There are a few counts of this clonotype. This chain uses TRBV11-2 with TRBJ2-7; 10 bases line up with TRBD2. The CDR3 totals 17 residues. The junction had 12 bases not matched to a gene; V was cut back by 2 bases and J by 5 bases. Germline V lookup: CDR1 SGHAT, CDR2 FQNNGV. The CDR3 DNA sequence: TGTGCCAGCAGCTTAACGATGTCTAGCGGGAGCCCCCACGAGCAGTACTTC. This encodes CASSLTMSSGSPHEQYF.

This clonotype was counted only a few times. The junction departs from the called germline gene at one end, perhaps through a read error. The rearrangement uses TRBV5-1 and TRBJ2-2; 7 bases are a match to TRBD2. This CDR3 spans 13 amino acids. CDR1 SGHRS and CDR2 YFSETQ come from the germline V gene. This CDR3 is CASSLAVAGELFF. Here the CDR3 DNA reads TGTGCCAGCAGTCTAGCGGTGGCCGGGGAGCTGTTTTTT.

This clonotype has more than one count but fewer than ten. J is TRBJ1-6 and V is TRBV7-2, with D possibly being TRBD1 (6 bases). Germline lookup yields CDR1 SGHTA and CDR2 FQGNSA. The CDR3 runs 16 residues. V lost 6 bases and J 9 bases, leaving 21 bases between the germline ends. DNA of the CDR3: TGTGCCAGCAGTCAGACGGCGGGGGCTTTAGGTTCACCCCTCCACTTT. It specifies CASSQTAGALGSPLHF.

The chain recombines TRBV7-6 with TRBJ2-7; 13 nucleotides match TRBD2. Germline CDR1 and CDR2: SGHVS and FNYEAQ. The CDR3 runs 18 residues. Trimming removed 1 base from V and 6 bases from J; junction bases left unmatched: 12. CDR3 nucleotides: TGTGCCAGCAGCTTAGGCCTGGGGACTAGCGGGACACCCTCCGAGCAGTACTTC. It yields the protein CASSLGLGTSGTPSEQYF.

The chain carries TRBV27 and TRBJ1-1; tentatively, D is TRBD1 (5 bases). The CDR3 consists of 17 residues. The germline V gene has CDR1 MNHEY and CDR2 SMNVEV (reference sequence). V lost 2 bases, J lost 0 bases, and 16 bases lay in between. CDR3 sequence: CASSLNHLGLMNTEAFF. The CDR3 coding sequence is TGTGCCAGCAGTTTAAACCACTTGGGACTGATGAACACTGAAGCTTTCTTT.

V and J are TRBV7-2 and TRBJ2-7; 8 bases fit TRBD1. CDR1 and CDR2 (germline): SGHTA, FQGNSA. This CDR3 has 16 amino acids. The ends lost 5 bases at V and 2 bases at J; junction bases unmatched: 11. The CDR3 region is CASSPAGTGVPYEQYF. DNA for the CDR3: TGTGCCAGCAGCCCCGCCGGGACAGGAGTCCCCTACGAGCAGTACTTC.

This rearrangement joins TRBV12-3 or TRBV12-4 to TRBJ2-7, with D possibly TRBD2 on 5 matching bases. The J call may not be correct, given that the DNA end is closer to TRBJ2-5. There are 16 residues in the CDR3. CDR3 in amino acids: CASSPPGSSSPRTQYF. In DNA form, the CDR3 reads TGTGCCAGCAGTCCTCCGGGAAGCAGTTCCCCAAGGACCCAGTACTTC.

The V and J genes are TRBV7-2 and TRBJ2-1, with TRBD2 matching 9 bases. Trimming removed 1 base from V and 1 base from J; junction bases left unmatched: 11. This CDR3 is 19 amino acids long. Germline CDR1 reads SGHTA; CDR2 reads FQGNSA. CDR3 residues: CASSLGVSGSLTSYNEQFF. DNA for the CDR3: TGTGCCAGCAGCTTAGGGGTTAGCGGGAGTCTTACATCCTACAATGAGCAGTTCTTC.

This chain uses TRBV20-1 with TRBJ2-5; tentatively, D is TRBD1 (5 bases). The CDR3 covers 11 residues. Between the trimmed V and J ends, which lost 2 bases and 11 bases, there was a span of 12 bases. CDR1 DFQATT and CDR2 SNEGSKA come from the germline V gene (reference sequence). CDR3 nucleotide sequence: TGCAGTGCTAGAAAGGTGGGGCAGCAGTACTTC. Translating gives CSARKVGQQYF.

As concerns this clonotype: A junction end diverges from the germline sequence, so it may reflect a read error. The chain recombines TRBV28 with TRBJ2-5, with D perhaps TRBD1 or TRBD2 (6 bases each). The CDR3 extends over 14 amino acids. CDR1 is MDHEN and CDR2 is SYDVKM in the germline V gene. The CDR3 region is CASAGQKYQDTQYF. The CDR3 DNA reads as TGTGCCAGCGCGGGACAAAAGTACCAAGATACCCAGTACTTC.